The text below deals with one T cell receptor beta chain. The antigen is undetermined. CDR1 is MGHDK and CDR2 is SYGVNS in the germline V gene. The CDR3 totals 17 residues. J lost 2 bases, V lost 5 bases, and 7 bases had no gene match. The data are from a study of cytomegalovirus exposure and HLA in healthy donors. Whole-study findings and limits: The presence/absence work took it that sequencing depth was about the same across donors. Overall, roughly 150 TCR beta chains were annotated as cytomegalovirus-associated.

The PCR had 60 Vbeta and 13 Jbeta primers. Libraries were prepared by immunoSEQ multiplex PCR; TCRdb keeps only in-frame clonotypes and omits some of them. In the table there are roughly 150,000 clones, just under 70% of which are singletons. The V and J genes are TRBV25-1 and TRBJ2-2; the match to TRBD1 covers 11 bases. Input material: PBMCs. The TCR originated in a man in his sixties in good health and CMV-seronegative. Written as DNA, the CDR3 is TGTGCCAGCAGTAGCTCGGGGACAGGGGGAAACACCGGGGAGCTGTTTTTT. The encoded protein is CASSSSGTGGNTGELFF.